These 19 T cell receptor beta chains were all obtained from the same sample, sequenced in a study of technical replicates of blood from a handful of donors. Generated by immunoSEQ multiplex PCR, the TCRdb table keeps only in-frame clones and is missing some. The table records about 12,000 clones, 90% to 95% of them present only once. Input material: PBMCs. The receptors stem from a human donor in good health.

The chain joins TRBV6-1 to TRBJ2-7; D not resolved. This CDR3 has 12 amino acids. V was shortened by 8 bases and J by 3 bases, with 11 bases between the two germline ends. In germline, CDR1 is MNHNS, CDR2 SASEGT. CDR3 coding DNA: TGTGCCAGCGGTAGCTTCCTCTACGAGCAGTACTTC. It translates to CASGSFLYEQYF.

This clone was counted between two and nine times. The CDR3 loop reads CASSFGQGALGGNEKLFF. CDR3 nucleotide sequence: TGTGCCAGCAGCTTTGGACAGGGGGCTCTTGGTGGTAATGAAAAACTGTTTTTT. V usage is TRBV5-4 and J usage is TRBJ1-4; 11 nucleotides match TRBD1. CDR3 length: 18 amino acids. The V gene's germline CDR1 is SGHNT and CDR2 YYREEE (reference sequence). The V and J ends lost 2 bases and 4 bases, in that order; junction bases with no gene match: 10.

V is TRBV18 and J is TRBJ2-5; D perhaps matches TRBD2 (6 bases). Germline V CDR1 and CDR2: KGHSH, LQKENI. The CDR3 runs to 13 residues. V lost 4 bases and J 1 base, leaving 7 bases between the germline ends. The CDR3: CASSREVQETQYF. The CDR3 DNA sequence: TGTGCCAGCTCACGGGAGGTCCAAGAGACCCAGTACTTC.

This clone was recorded once. V usage is TRBV10-3 and J usage is TRBJ2-2; maybe TRBD2 (6 bases). The CDR3 spans 13 residues. The V end lost 11 bases, the J end lost 6 bases, and 16 bases lay between the germline ends. Germline V lookup: CDR1 ENHRY, CDR2 SYGVKD. CDR3 protein: CALRDGGAGELFF. CDR3 coding DNA: TGTGCCCTCCGGGACGGAGGGGCCGGGGAGCTGTTTTTT.

The chain carries TRBV2 and TRBJ2-7; 10 nucleotides match TRBD2. Germline assignment: CDR1 SNHLY and CDR2 FYNNEI. V was pared by 2 bases and J by 6 bases, with 10 bases of the junction left unmatched. The CDR3 is made up of 16 amino acids. The CDR3 DNA follows: TGTGCCAGCAGTGAAAACAATGCTAGCGGGAGAAGCGAGCAGTACTTC. Residues: CASSENNASGRSEQYF.

V is TRBV6-5 and J is TRBJ2-1; 11 nucleotides agree with TRBD2. The CDR3 sequence is 15 residues long. V shed 4 bases, J shed 5 bases, and the junction held 4 bases outside the gene matches. In germline, CDR1 is MNHEY, CDR2 SVGAGI. CDR3: CASSFGLAGDNEQFF. The CDR3 nucleotides are TGTGCCAGCAGTTTTGGACTAGCGGGTGACAATGAGCAGTTCTTC.

The V call is TRBV12-5, the J call TRBJ1-1; tentatively, D is TRBD1 (5 bases). CDR3 size: 13 residues. The germline CDR1 and CDR2 sequences are LGHNT and FRNRAP. Trimming shortened V by 1 base and J by 7 bases, and 10 bases separated the two germline ends. CDR3 loop: CASGLGGGGEAFF. CDR3 nucleotide sequence: TGTGCTAGTGGTTTGGGGGGGGGTGGTGAAGCTTTCTTT.

This rearrangement joins TRBV10-3 to TRBJ2-2; a weak D match, TRBD1 (6 bases). The germline V and J ends were trimmed by 10 bases and 5 bases, with 17 bases remaining between them. Germline CDR1 ENHRY, CDR2 SYGVKD. The CDR3 spans 14 residues. The CDR3 DNA is TGTGCCACCCAAACAGGGTCGGTGACCGGGGAGCTGTTTTTT. Its translation is CATQTGSVTGELFF.

V and J are TRBV7-6 and TRBJ1-4; D perhaps matches TRBD1 (6 bases). Trimming stripped 2 bases from V and 6 bases from J, with 10 bases between. This CDR3 has 14 residues. CDR1 is SGHVS and CDR2 is FNYEAQ in the germline V gene. The CDR3 DNA reads TGTGCCAGCAGCTTACGTACAGGGTATGAAAAACTGTTTTTT. This codes for CASSLRTGYEKLFF.

This clone was found a few times. CDR3 coding DNA: TGTGCCAGCAGTGAATATGGAGCGGGAGGCCTAAAAGTCGTTACGCAGTATTTT. Amino acids: CASSEYGAGGLKVVTQYF. The gene calls are TRBV2 and TRBJ2-3; 9 bases are shared with TRBD2. CDR3 length: 18 amino acids. The germline CDR1 and CDR2 sequences are SNHLY and FYNNEI. Germline trimming cut 2 bases from V and 8 bases from J; bases unmatched to any gene: 17.

CDR3 DNA sequence: TGTGCCACACAGGCGCCGATGAACACTGAAGCTTTCTTT. Translation: CATQAPMNTEAFF. The J gene is TRBJ1-1, the V gene TRBV15; D is perhaps TRBD1 (5 bases). Germline assignment: CDR1 LNHNV and CDR2 YYDKDF (reference sequence). This CDR3 spans 13 amino acids. The V end was cut by 9 bases, the J end by 0 bases, with 11 bases between. The full variable domain, completed using reference TRBV15 and TRBJ1-1, is DAMVIQNPRYQVTQFGKPVTLSCSQTLNHNVMYWYQQKSSQAPKLLFHYYDKDFNNEADTPDNFQSRRPNTSFCFLDIRSPGLGDTAMYLCATQAPMNTEAFFGQGTRLTVV.

This clone was observed once. V usage is TRBV11-2 and J usage is TRBJ2-7; D might be TRBD1 (6 bases). Trimming took 3 bases from V and 11 from J, leaving 17 bases between them. The CDR3 consists of 13 residues. Per the germline V gene, CDR1 is SGHAT and CDR2 is FQNNGV. The CDR3 spells CASSFITDRPEYF. CDR3 DNA sequence: TGTGCCAGCAGCTTCATCACGGACAGACCTGAGTACTTC.

This chain uses TRBV30 with TRBJ1-2; 7 nucleotides align to TRBD1. The CDR3 runs 14 residues. V was pared by 0 bases and J by 4 bases, with 5 bases of the junction left unmatched. CDR1 is GTSNPN and CDR2 is SVGIG in the germline V gene (reference sequence). For the CDR3, the DNA is TGTGCCTGGAGTGTCGGGACAGCGTTCTATGGCTACACCTTC. It translates to CAWSVGTAFYGYTF. The full variable domain, rest sourced from reference TRBV30 and TRBJ1-2, is SQTIHQWPATLVQPVGSPLSLECTVEGTSNPNLYWYRQAAGRGLQLLFYSVGIGQISSEVPQNLSASRPQDRQFILSSKKLLLSDSGFYLCAWSVGTAFYGYTFGSGTRLTVV.

V gene TRBV30 combines with J gene TRBJ1-4, with 8 bases that match TRBD1. The germline V gene has CDR1 GTSNPN and CDR2 SVGIG (reference sequence). This CDR3 has 14 amino acids. The ends lost 3 bases at V and 7 bases at J; junction bases unmatched: 7. This CDR3 reads CAWRRQGPGEKLFF. The CDR3 coding sequence is TGTGCCTGGAGGAGACAGGGGCCGGGTGAAAAACTGTTTTTT. The entire variable domain, with the rest obtained from reference TRBV30 and TRBJ1-4, is as follows: SQTIHQWPATLVQPVGSPLSLECTVEGTSNPNLYWYRQAAGRGLQLLFYSVGIGQISSEVPQNLSASRPQDRQFILSSKKLLLSDSGFYLCAWRRQGPGEKLFFGSGTQLSVL.

The chain combines TRBV19 with TRBJ2-2; the D is unclear. The CDR3 spans 16 residues. Germline V gene sequence: CDR1 LNHDA, CDR2 SQIVND (reference sequence). With 5 bases removed from V and 1 base from J, the gap between germline ends came to 14 bases. The CDR3 nucleotides are TGTGCCAGTAGTCTAATGCCGACGGGGAACACCGGGGAGCTGTTTTTT. As protein: CASSLMPTGNTGELFF.

This clone has a handful of counts. DNA of the CDR3: TGTGCCATCAGTGATGAGGGCAGGGGTTACACTGAAGCTTTCTTT. It yields the protein CAISDEGRGYTEAFF. The chain employs TRBV10-3 and TRBJ1-1, with D tentatively TRBD1 (6 bases). The V and J ends lost 3 bases and 3 bases respectively, with 14 bases between them. The germline gives CDR1 ENHRY, CDR2 SYGVKD. There are 15 residues in the CDR3.

This chain connects TRBV2 to TRBJ2-5, with 9 bases lining up with TRBD1. CDR3 length: 17 amino acids. The trim removed 1 base at V and 4 bases at J, leaving 10 bases unmatched. From germline, CDR1 is SNHLY and CDR2 FYNNEI. CDR3 sequence (DNA): TGTGCCAGCAGTGAAGGGGGGACAGGGCGGGCGGGAGAGACCCAGTACTTC. Residues: CASSEGGTGRAGETQYF.

The chain uses TRBV7-2 and TRBJ2-5, with 9 bases that match TRBD2. CDR1 is SGHTA and CDR2 is FQGNSA in the germline V gene. CDR3 length equals 14 residues. Germline trimming cut 5 bases from V and 5 bases from J; bases unmatched to any gene: 6. The CDR3 sequence: CASSPLAGRETQYF. The CDR3 bases are TGTGCCAGCAGCCCTCTAGCGGGGCGGGAGACCCAGTACTTC.

This chain joins TRBV4-2 and TRBJ2-3, with TRBD2 matching over 10 bases. The CDR3 has 15 residues. Germline CDR1 is LGHNA and CDR2 is YNFKEQ. V shed 4 bases, J shed 3 bases, and the junction held 4 bases outside the gene matches. The CDR3 DNA is TGTGCCAGCAGCCGTCCGGGACTAGCGACAGATACGCAGTATTTT. Its protein product is CASSRPGLATDTQYF.